A single sample is the source of the 21 T cell receptor beta chains below, sequenced in a study of CD8 T cells in Susac syndrome. With random hexamers, about 0.5 to 1 ug RNA was reverse transcribed. TCRdb reprocessed the immunoSEQ multiplex PCR reads via MiXCR and lists one record per CDR3 protein. The sample has some 150,000 distinct CDR3 sequences, roughly 94% seen once; the top ten hold 0.075% to 0.09%. Sequencing was done on a sample of CD4+ T cells from PBMCs. The receptors stem from a human donor in good health.

The rearrangement uses TRBV24-1 and TRBJ1-3, with a weak D call TRBD1 (5 bases). This CDR3 has 15 residues. With 2 bases removed from V and 7 bases from J, the gap between germline ends came to 14 bases. CDR1 and CDR2 from the germline V gene are KGHDR and SFDVKD. The CDR3 is CATSDSRDHRNTIYF. DNA for the CDR3: TGTGCCACCAGTGATTCCCGGGACCATAGGAACACCATATATTTT.

In DNA form, the CDR3 reads TGTGCCAGCAGCCAGCCTCAGGGCCCCCGGAACACTGAAGCTTTCTTT. Encoded protein: CASSQPQGPRNTEAFF. V is TRBV3-1 and J is TRBJ1-1; tentative D call: TRBD1 (5 bases). CDR3 length equals 16 residues. Trimming removed 3 bases from V and 1 base from J, with 15 bases in between. Germline V lookup: CDR1 LGHDT, CDR2 YNNKEL (reference sequence).

The genes are TRBV5-1 and TRBJ2-1; 9 positions match TRBD2. CDR1 and CDR2 (germline): SGHRS, YFSETQ. V shed 0 bases, J shed 15 bases, and the junction held 10 bases outside the gene matches. The CDR3 runs 14 residues. For the CDR3, the DNA is TGCGCCAGCAGCTTGGCCTCGCGGGAGGGCCCTGGGTTCTTC. Amino acids: CASSLASREGPGFF.

This chain connects TRBV20-1 to TRBJ2-1; TRBD1 matches 7 bases. The CDR3 loop spans 14 amino acids. Trimming at V came to 6 bases and at J to 2 bases, leaving 7 bases not matched to a gene. Germline-derived CDR1 and CDR2 are DFQATT and SNEGSKA (reference sequence). CDR3 DNA: TGCAGTGCGAAAGTCCAGGGGGCCTACAATGAGCAGTTCTTC. It specifies CSAKVQGAYNEQFF.

The V call is TRBV20-1, the J call TRBJ1-5; no firm D call. CDR1 is DFQATT and CDR2 is SNEGSKA in the germline V gene (reference sequence). Trimming took off 3 bases at V and 0 bases at J, with 6 bases between the two ends. The CDR3 sequence is 13 residues long. The CDR3 nucleotides read TGCAGTGCTAGCCAATCTAGCAATCAGCCCCAGCATTTT. Its protein product is CSASQSSNQPQHF.

This clonotype was detected only once. V is TRBV7-6 and J is TRBJ2-5, with TRBD1 as a possible D gene (6 bases). This CDR3 spans 14 amino acids. V shed 8 bases and J shed 5 bases, with 18 bases lying between them. Germline loops: CDR1 SGHVS, CDR2 FNYEAQ. CDR3 sequence (DNA): TGTGCCAGCCAACGGGACACGTGGGGGGAGACCCAGTACTTC. Translation: CASQRDTWGETQYF.

The rearrangement uses TRBV29-1 and TRBJ2-4; D not certain. The CDR3 is made up of 12 amino acids. Deletions cut 4 bases from V and 3 bases from J, with 7 bases between. Germline-derived CDR1 and CDR2 are SQVTM and ANQGSEA. CDR3 in amino acids: CSVAYSKNIQYF. CDR3 nucleotides: TGCAGCGTTGCTTACAGCAAAAACATTCAGTACTTC. The full variable domain, its missing parts supplied by reference TRBV29-1 and TRBJ2-4, is SAVISQKPSRDICQRGTSLTIQCQVDSQVTMMFWYRQQPGQSLTLIATANQGSEATYESGFVIDKFPISRPNLTFSTLTVSNMSPEDSSIYLCSVAYSKNIQYFGAGTRLSVL.

The chain employs TRBV20-1 and TRBJ2-1; 9 nucleotides agree with TRBD1. Germline trimming cut 3 bases from V and 3 bases from J; bases unmatched to any gene: 6. Germline V gives CDR1 DFQATT, CDR2 SNEGSKA (reference sequence). This CDR3 has 15 amino acids. Written as DNA, the CDR3 is TGCAGTGCTAGTACAGGGGGCCTCCGCTACAATGAGCAGTTCTTC. Its translation: CSASTGGLRYNEQFF.

The V gene is TRBV27, the J gene TRBJ1-2; 8 positions match TRBD1. The length of the CDR3 is 15 residues. Unmatched junction bases numbered 7, after V lost 0 bases and J lost 7 bases. CDR1 and CDR2 (germline): MNHEY, SMNVEV (reference sequence). CDR3 DNA sequence: TGTGCCAGCAGTTTATCACCTCAGGGGGCTTTTGGCTACACCTTC. This codes for CASSLSPQGAFGYTF.

The sample holds one count of this clonotype. The V call is TRBV20-1, the J call TRBJ2-7; TRBD2 matches 8 bases. Trimming took 0 bases from V and 6 from J; bases not matched to a gene: 7. Germline assignment: CDR1 DFQATT and CDR2 SNEGSKA (reference sequence). There are 14 residues in the CDR3. The CDR3 protein is CSAREHGRAPEQYF. The CDR3 DNA reads TGCAGTGCTAGAGAACACGGGAGGGCTCCCGAGCAGTACTTC.

The rearrangement links TRBV18 to TRBJ1-2; 7 nucleotides line up with TRBD1. V was clipped by 4 bases and J by 6 bases; unmatched bases: 8. This CDR3 spans 14 amino acids. Looked up from germline, CDR1 is KGHSH and CDR2 is LQKENI. The CDR3 DNA reads TGTGCCAGCTCACGAAAAACAGGGGTTGATGGCTACACCTTC. Amino acids: CASSRKTGVDGYTF.

V and J are TRBV7-3 and TRBJ1-1; D is unclear. In germline, CDR1 is SGHTA, CDR2 FQGTGA. The CDR3 consists of 13 residues. V shed 6 bases and J shed 0 bases, with 8 bases lying between them. The CDR3 coding sequence is TGTGCCAGCAGGGAGGGAATGAACACTGAAGCTTTCTTT. This gives the protein CASREGMNTEAFF.

The rearrangement links TRBV6-2 or TRBV6-3 to TRBJ2-1; D is perhaps TRBD2 (5 bases). The germline V and J ends were trimmed by 2 bases and 10 bases, with 9 bases remaining between them. The CDR3 runs 12 residues. The germline gives CDR1 MNHEY, CDR2 SVGEGT. CDR3 bases: TGTGCCAGCAGTTACGGGAGTTGGGAGCAGTTCTTC. It translates to CASSYGSWEQFF.

The chain joins TRBV5-4 to TRBJ1-1; D remains unclear. The germline gives CDR1 SGHNT, CDR2 YYREEE (reference sequence). V lost 4 bases and J lost 4, with 8 bases in between. This CDR3 region has 12 residues. The CDR3 DNA follows: TGTGCCAGCAGCACATGGGGCACTGAAGCTTTCTTT. The encoded protein is CASSTWGTEAFF. The whole variable domain, filled in from reference TRBV5-4 and TRBJ1-1, reads ETGVTQSPTHLIKTRGQQVTLRCSSQSGHNTVSWYQQALGQGPQFIFQYYREEENGRGNFPPRFSGLQFPNYSSELNVNALELDDSALYLCASSTWGTEAFFGQGTRLTVV.

This chain links TRBV5-4 with TRBJ2-1; 10 nucleotides match TRBD2. Germline V gene lookup returns CDR1 SGHNT and CDR2 YYREEE (reference sequence). The CDR3 has 18 residues. After removal of 4 bases from V and 7 bases from J, the junction contained 17 bases not matched to a gene. CDR3 in DNA: TGTGCCAGCAGCCGCATGGGGATTCTAGCGGGAGTTGGGAATGAGCAGTTCTTC. Translation: CASSRMGILAGVGNEQFF. Combining the CDR3 with reference TRBV5-4 and TRBJ2-1 gives the whole variable domain ETGVTQSPTHLIKTRGQQVTLRCSSQSGHNTVSWYQQALGQGPQFIFQYYREEENGRGNFPPRFSGLQFPNYSSELNVNALELDDSALYLCASSRMGILAGVGNEQFFGPGTRLTVL.

The CDR3 DNA is TGTGCCACCAGTGATTTGCCTAAAGAGACCCAGTACTTC. Residues: CATSDLPKETQYF. The chain carries TRBV24-1 and TRBJ2-5; D is undetermined. Trimming left V 0 bases short and J 3 bases short, with 4 bases between. In germline, CDR1 is KGHDR, CDR2 SFDVKD. This CDR3 is built from 13 residues.

This clonotype was seen a handful of times. This chain's CDR3 is CASGSGGTQEAFF. CDR3 DNA: TGTGCCAGCGGATCAGGGGGGACCCAAGAGGCTTTCTTT. The V call is TRBV2, the J call TRBJ1-1, with 7 bases aligning to TRBD1. The CDR3 covers 13 residues. Germline trimming cut 8 bases from V and 11 bases from J; bases unmatched to any gene: 14. Looked up from germline, CDR1 is SNHLY and CDR2 is FYNNEI.

The chain couples TRBV20-1 to TRBJ2-1; perhaps TRBD2 as D (5 bases). Trimming took 3 bases from V and 9 from J, leaving 18 bases between them. This CDR3 is 14 amino acids long. Per germline, CDR1 DFQATT and CDR2 SNEGSKA (reference sequence). The CDR3 loop is CSASSEGFSTEQFF. The CDR3 nucleotides are TGCAGTGCTAGTAGCGAGGGTTTCTCTACTGAGCAGTTCTTC.

The chain has TRBV14 and TRBJ1-4, with D hard to call. The ends were cut back, 1 base at V and 8 bases at J, with 8 bases in the middle. CDR1 SGHDN and CDR2 FVKESK come from the germline V gene. The length of the CDR3 is 13 residues. The CDR3 region has the DNA TGTGCCAGCAGCCAAGTACCCTCCGAAAAACTGTTTTTT. Translated: CASSQVPSEKLFF.

The genes are TRBV15 and TRBJ2-5; D perhaps matches TRBD1 (6 bases). This CDR3 comprises 16 residues. Germline assignment: CDR1 LNHNV and CDR2 YYDKDF (reference sequence). The V gene lost 5 bases and the J gene lost 1 base, with 17 bases spanning the gap. CDR3 sequence: CATSGDTRQAQETQYF. As DNA, the CDR3 is TGTGCCACCAGCGGCGATACTCGACAGGCCCAAGAGACCCAGTACTTC.

This rearrangement joins TRBV2 to TRBJ1-2; D is undetermined. This CDR3 has 12 residues. The V and J ends lost 8 bases and 6 bases respectively, with 13 bases between them. Per the germline V gene, CDR1 is SNHLY and CDR2 is FYNNEI. CDR3 residues: CASHPTRNGYTF. Here the CDR3 DNA reads TGTGCCAGCCATCCGACACGGAATGGCTACACCTTC. The variable domain in full, completed from reference TRBV2 and TRBJ1-2, reads EPEVTQTPSHQVTQMGQEVILRCVPISNHLYFYWYRQILGQKVEFLVSFYNNEISEKSEIFDDQFSVERPDGSNFTLKIRSTKLEDSAMYFCASHPTRNGYTFGSGTRLTVV.